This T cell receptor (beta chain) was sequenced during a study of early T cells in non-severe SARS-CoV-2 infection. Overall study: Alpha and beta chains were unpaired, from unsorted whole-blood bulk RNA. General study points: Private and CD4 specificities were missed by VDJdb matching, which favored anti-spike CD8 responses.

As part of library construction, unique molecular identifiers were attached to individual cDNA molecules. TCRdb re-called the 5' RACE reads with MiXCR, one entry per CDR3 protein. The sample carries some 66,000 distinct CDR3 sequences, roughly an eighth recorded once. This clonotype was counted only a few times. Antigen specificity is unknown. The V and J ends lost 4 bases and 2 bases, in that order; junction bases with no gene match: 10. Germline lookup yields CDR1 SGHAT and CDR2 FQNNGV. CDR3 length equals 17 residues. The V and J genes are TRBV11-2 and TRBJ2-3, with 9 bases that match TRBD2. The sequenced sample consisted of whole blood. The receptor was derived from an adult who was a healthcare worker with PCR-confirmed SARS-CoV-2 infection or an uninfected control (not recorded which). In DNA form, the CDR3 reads TGTGCCAGCAGCTCGATGGTGGCTAGCGGGATCACAGATACGCAGTATTTT. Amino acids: CASSSMVASGITDTQYF.